These T cell receptor beta chains were read from a single sample in a study of neoadjuvant nivolumab and ipilimumab in lung cancer. The method was immunoSEQ multiplex PCR; TCRdb's version includes in-frame clones alone and lacks a portion of them. The sample has tens of thousands of clones, roughly 89% seen once; the top ten hold approximately 3.3%. The sample in question was peripheral blood, obtained before neoadjuvant nivolumab, alone or with ipilimumab. The source is an adult with non-small cell lung cancer. Both conserved end residues are part of each CDR3. Each record gives: J gene, clone size, D gene, V gene, CDR3 protein, CDR3 DNA. A D gene is named only where the DNA matches it firmly. For some rows the clone size is stated as once, few or many, or as a class when expanded; others skip it.

TRBJ2-1 - TRBD2 TRBV7-9 CASSPRFAGGYNEQFF TGTGCCAGCAGCCCCCGTTTTGCGGGAGGTTACAATGAGCAGTTCTTC
TRBJ2-7 - TRBD1 TRBV30 CAWSGPKRPGQWF TGTGCCTGGAGCGGTCCTAAACGACCGGGACAGTGGTTC
TRBJ2-5 once TRBD2 TRBV5-4 CASSLPKNRLAGFQETQYF TGTGCCAGCAGCTTGCCCAAAAATAGGTTAGCGGGATTTCAAGAGACCCAGTACTTC
TRBJ2-1 - - TRBV2 CAISLRGEGTGNNEQFF TGTGCCATCAGCCTAAGGGGGGAGGGAACCGGTAACAATGAGCAGTTCTTC
TRBJ2-1 - TRBD2 TRBV7-9 CASSLVTFGGYNEQFF TGTGCCAGCAGCTTAGTCACATTCGGGGGGTACAATGAGCAGTTCTTC
TRBJ2-3 - TRBD2 TRBV5-1 CASSPGLATTDTQYF TGCGCCAGCAGCCCGGGACTAGCGACCACAGATACGCAGTATTTT
TRBJ2-2 - TRBD2 TRBV27 CASSKLAGVGSDTGELFF TGTGCCAGCAGTAAACTAGCGGGAGTTGGTTCGGACACCGGGGAGCTGTTTTTT
TRBJ2-1 - - TRBV29-1 CSVPPLLGDSYNEQFF TGCAGCGTTCCACCCCTTCTGGGGGACTCCTACAATGAGCAGTTCTTC
TRBJ1-1 - TRBD1 TRBV9 CASSQTQGAFTEAFF TGTGCCAGCAGCCAGACCCAGGGGGCCTTCACTGAAGCTTTCTTT
TRBJ1-5 - TRBD1 TRBV27 CASSTQGNQPQHF TGTGCCAGCAGTACACAGGGGAACCAGCCCCAGCATTTT
TRBJ1-1 - - TRBV6-5 CASTDSLENTEAFF TGTGCCAGCACCGACTCGCTCGAGAACACTGAAGCTTTCTTT
TRBJ2-7 - TRBD1 TRBV7-9 CASRKTGTGWNEQYF TGTGCCAGCAGGAAAACCGGGACAGGGTGGAACGAGCAGTACTTC
TRBJ1-1 - - TRBV28 CASRPPLGSEAFF TGTGCCAGCAGGCCCCCCTTAGGGTCTGAAGCTTTCTTT
TRBJ2-5 - - TRBV7-9 CASTYTEGETQYF TGTGCCAGCACCTACACGGAGGGGGAGACCCAGTACTTC
TRBJ2-2 - TRBD1 TRBV6-6 CASSTIDRGRGGELFF TGTGCCAGCAGTACGATCGACAGGGGGCGAGGCGGGGAGCTGTTTTTT
TRBJ1-5 - - TRBV30 CAWGSGSQPQHF TGTGCCTGGGGGTCAGGGTCGCAGCCCCAGCATTTT
TRBJ2-7 - TRBD1 TRBV7-9 CASSLGGTGFEQYF TGTGCCAGCAGTTTGGGGGGGACAGGGTTCGAGCAGTACTTC
TRBJ2-5 - - TRBV5-1 CASSLQRGGETQYF TGCGCCAGCAGCTTGCAGAGGGGGGGGGAGACCCAGTACTTC
TRBJ2-3 once TRBD2 TRBV18 CASSPRLAETDTQYF TGTGCCAGCTCACCGCGACTAGCGGAGACAGATACGCAGTATTTT
TRBJ2-5 - - TRBV28 CASSFQHGTQYF TGTGCCAGCAGTTTTCAGCACGGGACCCAGTACTTC
TRBJ2-7 - - TRBV5-1 CASSLGGRRYEQYF TGCGCCAGCAGCTTAGGTGGGCGGCGATACGAGCAGTACTTC
TRBJ2-7 once TRBD1 TRBV27 CASSYGGGQGYEQYF TGTGCCAGCAGTTACGGGGGGGGACAGGGGTACGAGCAGTACTTC
TRBJ2-1 - - TRBV7-9 CASSSRDFNNEQFF TGTGCCAGCAGTAGCAGGGACTTCAACAATGAGCAGTTCTTC
TRBJ2-2 - - TRBV7-8 CASSLGRWGLNTGELFF TGTGCCAGCAGCTTAGGGAGATGGGGCCTTAACACCGGGGAGCTGTTTTTT
TRBJ2-2 - - TRBV5-1 CASRAGTLNTGELFF TGCGCCAGCAGAGCCGGGACTCTGAACACCGGGGAGCTGTTTTTT
TRBJ1-2 - - TRBV7-9 CASSSRWGFNYGYTF TGTGCCAGCAGCTCGAGGTGGGGGTTTAACTATGGCTACACCTTC
TRBJ2-2 - - TRBV4-3 CASSLMGGVGNTGELFF TGCGCCAGCAGCCTCATGGGGGGAGTGGGCAACACCGGGGAGCTGTTTTTT
TRBJ2-4 once TRBD1 TRBV10-1 CASSDGTGPLGTTKNIQYF TGCGCCAGCAGTGACGGGACAGGCCCCCTAGGGACCACCAAAAACATTCAGTACTTC
TRBJ2-1 - TRBD2 TRBV18 CASSKPGLALYNEQFF TGTGCCAGCTCAAAACCGGGACTAGCGCTGTACAATGAGCAGTTCTTC
TRBJ2-7 - TRBD1 TRBV6-5 CASSPGTGFDEQYF TGTGCCAGCAGTCCCGGGACAGGGTTCGACGAGCAGTACTTC
TRBJ2-2 - - TRBV6-5 CASSYSGQSTGELFF TGTGCCAGCAGTTACTCAGGGCAGAGCACCGGGGAGCTGTTTTTT
TRBJ2-2 - TRBD2 TRBV9 CASSPVAGVYTGELFF TGTGCCAGCAGCCCAGTAGCGGGAGTTTACACCGGGGAGCTGTTTTTT
TRBJ1-5 - - TRBV28 CAMGTGNQPQHF TGTGCCATGGGAACAGGGAATCAGCCCCAGCATTTT
TRBJ1-4 - - TRBV29-1 CSVESGGSLNEKLFF TGCAGCGTTGAGTCGGGGGGAAGTCTAAATGAAAAACTGTTTTTT
TRBJ2-7 once TRBD2 TRBV9 CASSGPLPALAGGTYEQYF TGTGCCAGCAGCGGACCTCTACCTGCACTAGCGGGAGGGACCTACGAGCAGTACTTC
TRBJ1-5 - - TRBV6-5 CASSREYRANQPQHF TGTGCCAGCAGTCGCGAATACCGAGCCAATCAGCCCCAGCATTTT
TRBJ2-1 - - TRBV5-4 CASSGHGGTYNEQFF TGTGCCAGCAGCGGCCACGGGGGTACCTACAATGAGCAGTTCTTC
TRBJ2-2 - - TRBV5-5 CASSGGHTNTGELFF TGTGCCAGCAGCGGAGGACATACGAACACCGGGGAGCTGTTTTTT
TRBJ2-1 - TRBD2 TRBV10-1 CASSLAGSYNEQFF TGCGCCAGCAGCCTAGCGGGGTCCTACAATGAGCAGTTCTTC
TRBJ2-2 - - TRBV27 CASFKEDTGELFF TGTGCCAGCTTTAAGGAAGACACCGGGGAGCTGTTTTTT
TRBJ2-5 - - TRBV18 CASSPPGMTANPGETQYF TGTGCCAGCTCACCACCGGGGATGACGGCAAACCCGGGGGAGACCCAGTACTTC
TRBJ2-1 - - TRBV6-6 CAIAGIDGNEQFF TGTGCCATCGCGGGGATAGATGGAAATGAGCAGTTCTTC
TRBJ1-2 - - TRBV2 CASIDPFYGYTF TGTGCCAGCATTGACCCGTTCTATGGCTACACCTTC
TRBJ1-1 - - TRBV7-9 CASSSTQGRVTEAFF TGTGCCAGCAGCTCAACTCAGGGGCGGGTGACTGAAGCTTTCTTT
TRBJ1-1 - TRBD1 TRBV5-1 CASSSQGTGMNTEAFF TGCGCCAGCAGCTCACAGGGGACAGGGATGAACACTGAAGCTTTCTTT
TRBJ1-1 - - TRBV7-9 CASSLQGWQTEAFF TGTGCCAGCAGCTTACAGGGGTGGCAAACTGAAGCTTTCTTT